These 28 T cell receptor beta chains were all obtained from the same sample, sequenced in a study of blood T cell repertoires in COVID-19. TCRdb's copy holds only in-frame clones and misses some; the assay was immunoSEQ multiplex PCR. The table lists roughly 30,000 clones, 70% to 90% of them singletons. Sequencing was done on a sample of peripheral blood. The receptors were sampled from a man between 65 and 85 years old with acute or convalescent COVID-19.

The gene calls are TRBV5-6 and TRBJ1-1, with 10 bases lining up with TRBD1. CDR3 length equals 16 residues. Per germline, CDR1 SGHDT and CDR2 YYEEEE. Trimming took 4 bases from V and 4 from J; bases not matched to a gene: 10. CDR3 in amino acids: CASSLGGQGWTTEAFF. The CDR3, as DNA: TGTGCCAGCAGCCTCGGGGGACAGGGGTGGACCACTGAAGCTTTCTTT.

This rearrangement joins TRBV18 to TRBJ1-1; 7 bases fit TRBD1. CDR1 and CDR2 (germline): KGHSH, LQKENI. CDR3 size: 13 residues. The J segment lost 7 bases and the V segment lost 4 bases, leaving 6 bases of the junction unmatched. The CDR3 DNA sequence: TGTGCCAGCTCACTAGGACAGGCTAATGAAGCTTTCTTT. Translated: CASSLGQANEAFF.

The chain uses TRBV14 and TRBJ1-4, with 9 positions matching TRBD1. Germline V gene sequence: CDR1 SGHDN, CDR2 FVKESK. There are 14 residues in the CDR3. After removal of 4 bases from V and 7 bases from J, the junction contained 4 bases not matched to a gene. In nucleotides, the CDR3 is TGTGCCAGCAGCCGCGGGACAGGGTTTGAAAAACTGTTTTTT. It is translated as CASSRGTGFEKLFF.

The genes are TRBV6-1 and TRBJ1-5; D gene unclear. The V gene's germline CDR1 is MNHNS and CDR2 SASEGT. This CDR3 comprises 14 residues. Between the trimmed V and J ends, which lost 8 bases and 6 bases, there was a span of 17 bases. CDR3 loop: CASVSTPEGQPQHF. The CDR3, as DNA: TGTGCCAGCGTCTCGACCCCTGAGGGTCAGCCCCAGCATTTT.

The rearrangement links TRBV4-1 to TRBJ2-1, with 8 bases matching TRBD2. The germline CDR1 and CDR2 sequences are MGHRA and YSYEKL. The CDR3 has 18 residues. The V and J ends lost 0 bases and 6 bases, in that order; junction bases with no gene match: 13. CDR3 loop: CASSQDQPRRGGLNEQFF. The DNA of the CDR3 is TGCGCCAGCAGCCAAGATCAACCAAGGCGCGGGGGGCTCAATGAGCAGTTCTTC.

The CDR3: CASSPGTATYEQYF. CDR3 in DNA: TGTGCCAGCAGCCCCGGGACAGCAACCTACGAGCAGTACTTC. This chain uses TRBV9 with TRBJ2-7, with 7 bases aligning to TRBD1. V trimming: 4 bases; J trimming: 2 bases; junction bases outside the gene matches: 6. The germline gives CDR1 SGDLS, CDR2 YYNGEE. The CDR3 extends over 14 amino acids. Variable domain in full (rest from reference TRBV9 and TRBJ2-7): DSGVTQTPKHLITATGQRVTLRCSPRSGDLSVYWYQQSLDQGLQFLIQYYNGEERAKGNILERFSAQQFPDLHSELNLSSLELGDSALYFCASSPGTATYEQYFGPGTRLTVT.

This rearrangement joins TRBV18 to TRBJ2-1; 9 bases fit TRBD2. The CDR3 sequence is 14 residues long. With 3 bases clipped from V and 10 bases from J, the junction kept 7 bases outside the gene matches. Germline V gene sequence: CDR1 KGHSH, CDR2 LQKENI. In DNA, the CDR3 is TGTGCCAGCTCACCGATAGCGGGAGTCTCCGAGCAGTTCTTC. Its translation: CASSPIAGVSEQFF.

This chain joins TRBV5-1 and TRBJ2-1, with D maybe TRBD1 (7 bases). Germline CDR1 SGHRS, CDR2 YFSETQ. The CDR3 loop spans 15 amino acids. Trimming shortened V by 4 bases and J by 0 bases, and 11 bases separated the two germline ends. The CDR3 region is CASSPQGGSYNEQFF. CDR3 DNA sequence: TGCGCCAGCAGCCCGCAGGGGGGCTCCTACAATGAGCAGTTCTTC.

This chain links TRBV3-1 (or the pseudogene TRBV3-2) with TRBJ2-1; D gene unclear. Trimming pared 1 base from V and 11 bases from J, leaving 9 bases between. The germline CDR1 and CDR2 sequences are LGHDT and YNNKEL (reference sequence). The CDR3 is 12 residues long. The CDR3 bases are TGTGCCAGCAGCCAAGTACAGTCCCAGCAGTTCTTC. Translated: CASSQVQSQQFF.

The chain couples TRBV19 to TRBJ2-1; 9 bases map to TRBD1. CDR3 length equals 14 residues. V lost 5 bases to trimming and J lost 7 bases; unmatched junction nucleotides: 6. The germline V gene has CDR1 LNHDA and CDR2 SQIVND (reference sequence). For the CDR3, the DNA is TGTGCCAGTAGTCCAAGGACAGGGGAGAATGAGCAGTTCTTC. It codes for CASSPRTGENEQFF.

The genes are TRBV11-2 and TRBJ2-2, with 7 bases matching TRBD1. After removal of 5 bases from V and 6 bases from J, the junction contained 15 bases not matched to a gene. Germline lookup yields CDR1 SGHAT and CDR2 FQNNGV. This CDR3 contains 17 residues. The CDR3 loop is CASSPGQGVSLPGELFF. The CDR3 DNA sequence: TGTGCCAGCAGCCCTGGGCAGGGGGTTTCCTTACCCGGGGAGCTGTTTTTT.

The V gene is TRBV28, the J gene TRBJ1-5; no clear D. There are 11 residues in the CDR3. CDR1 and CDR2 (germline): MDHEN, SYDVKM. The V end was cut by 6 bases, the J end by 5 bases, with 5 bases between. As DNA, the CDR3 is TGTGCCAGCAGCCTTGATCAGCCCCAGCATTTT. Encoded protein: CASSLDQPQHF.

The sample holds one count of this clone. The chain uses TRBV20-1 and TRBJ1-4; a weak D match, TRBD1 (5 bases). This CDR3 has 14 residues. Germline-derived CDR1 and CDR2 are DFQATT and SNEGSKA (reference sequence). Deletions cut 3 bases from V and 8 bases from J, with 16 bases between. The CDR3 nucleotides are TGCAGTGCTAGTTTGCCAGGGTTTGTCGAAAAACTGTTTTTT. Its protein is CSASLPGFVEKLFF.

The V and J genes are TRBV5-8 and TRBJ1-2; 8 bases align to TRBD1. V trimming: 9 bases; J trimming: 6 bases; junction bases outside the gene matches: 13. This CDR3 comprises 14 residues. Germline CDR1 reads SGHTS; CDR2 reads YDEGEE. The CDR3 region has the DNA TGTGCCAACAGGATCAGGGGGCTGGAGGATGGCTACACCTTC. Translated, it gives CANRIRGLEDGYTF.

The chain has TRBV27 and TRBJ1-6, with TRBD1 identical over 8 bases. V lost 3 bases to trimming and J lost 10 bases; unmatched junction nucleotides: 5. The germline CDR1 and CDR2 sequences are MNHEY and SMNVEV (reference sequence). There are 14 residues in the CDR3. The CDR3 DNA reads as TGTGCCAGCAGTTTTCAGGGGGCTGGATCACCCCTCCACTTT. It codes for CASSFQGAGSPLHF.

The gene calls are TRBV19 and TRBJ1-1; TRBD1 might be the D (6 bases). V dropped 11 bases and J dropped 1 base, with 20 bases sitting between them. This CDR3 is built from 15 residues. Germline V gene sequence: CDR1 LNHDA, CDR2 SQIVND (reference sequence). The CDR3 DNA sequence: TGTGCCGCCGGCGGACAGTCGGGATCGAACACTGAAGCTTTCTTT. It codes for CAAGGQSGSNTEAFF.

The chain has TRBV5-6 and TRBJ1-1; D unclear. V lost 4 bases to trimming and J lost 1 base, with 14 bases between them. Germline CDR1 SGHDT, CDR2 YYEEEE. The CDR3 covers 15 residues. The CDR3 nucleotides are TGTGCCAGCAGCGACACACAACGCCCGAACACTGAAGCTTTCTTT. Protein: CASSDTQRPNTEAFF.

This CDR3 is CASRGTENYGYTF. CDR3 DNA: TGTGCCAGCAGGGGGACAGAAAACTATGGCTACACCTTC. The chain combines TRBV2 with TRBJ1-2; 7 bases fit TRBD1. V was pared by 6 bases and J by 2 bases, with 3 bases of the junction left unmatched. CDR3 length: 13 amino acids. Germline values: CDR1 SNHLY, CDR2 FYNNEI.

This clone was observed once. V gene TRBV27 combines with J gene TRBJ1-2; 8 bases align to TRBD1. Trimming removed 0 bases from V and 5 bases from J; junction bases left unmatched: 5. The CDR3 loop spans 15 amino acids. Germline V gene sequence: CDR1 MNHEY, CDR2 SMNVEV (reference sequence). CDR3 bases: TGTGCCAGCAGTTTATCTGCCAGGGGGCATTATGGCTACACCTTC. Its translation: CASSLSARGHYGYTF.

The V call is TRBV12-3 or TRBV12-4, the J call TRBJ2-3; possibly TRBD1 for D (5 bases). This CDR3 comprises 12 residues. V was trimmed by 11 bases and J by 0 bases, leaving 9 bases between them. The CDR3 loop is CASDKSTDTQYF. CDR3 in DNA: TGTGCCTCGGACAAAAGCACAGATACGCAGTATTTT.

The chain combines TRBV18 with TRBJ1-1; 10 bases map to TRBD1. V lost 3 bases to trimming and J lost 3 bases; unmatched junction nucleotides: 4. The CDR3 has 15 residues. Germline CDR1 reads KGHSH; CDR2 reads LQKENI. The CDR3 nucleotides read TGTGCCAGCTCACCGAGACAGGGGGCTCACACTGAAGCTTTCTTT. Its protein is CASSPRQGAHTEAFF. Based on the CDR3 plus reference TRBV18 and TRBJ1-1, the full variable domain is NAGVMQNPRHLVRRRGQEARLRCSPMKGHSHVYWYRQLPEEGLKFMVYLQKENIIDESGMPKERFSAEFPKEGPSILRIQQVVRGDSAAYFCASSPRQGAHTEAFFGQGTRLTVV.

The genes are TRBV9 and TRBJ2-3; 8 nucleotides agree with TRBD2. The CDR3 spans 15 residues. V shed 0 bases, J shed 2 bases, and the junction held 2 bases outside the gene matches. CDR1 is SGDLS and CDR2 is YYNGEE in the germline V gene. CDR3 amino acids: CASSVELAVTDTQYF. CDR3 in DNA: TGTGCCAGCAGCGTAGAACTAGCGGTCACAGATACGCAGTATTTT.

In this sample, this clone turned up a few times. The V gene is TRBV19, the J gene TRBJ2-5; D might be TRBD1 (5 bases). V was pared by 6 bases and J by 0 bases, with 11 bases between. CDR3 length: 14 amino acids. Germline lookup yields CDR1 LNHDA and CDR2 SQIVND (reference sequence). The DNA for the CDR3 is TGTGCCAGTAGAGGGGCTCCGCACCAAGAGACCCAGTACTTC. It codes for CASRGAPHQETQYF.

The chain recombines TRBV7-2 with TRBJ1-5; D unresolved. This CDR3 has 14 amino acids. V shed 1 base and J shed 9 bases, with 13 bases lying between them. Germline V lookup: CDR1 SGHTA, CDR2 FQGNSA. CDR3 coding DNA: TGTGCCAGCAGCTTAGACCGCGTGATTACGCCCCAGCATTTT. Translated: CASSLDRVITPQHF.

This rearrangement joins TRBV6-5 to TRBJ2-1; TRBD2 might be the D (5 bases). With 6 bases removed from V and 2 bases from J, the gap between germline ends came to 11 bases. Per germline, CDR1 MNHEY and CDR2 SVGAGI. This CDR3 has 14 residues. The CDR3: CASRASTTYNEQFF. CDR3 DNA: TGTGCCAGCAGAGCTTCGACTACCTACAATGAGCAGTTCTTC.

The gene calls are TRBV4-2 and TRBJ2-5; possibly TRBD2 for D (6 bases). CDR3 size: 16 residues. V lost 1 base to trimming and J lost 3 bases, with 15 bases between them. Germline V lookup: CDR1 LGHNA, CDR2 YNFKEQ. The CDR3 bases are TGTGCCAGCAGCCAAGTCAACTCAGCGGGCGAAGAGACCCAGTACTTC. It codes for CASSQVNSAGEETQYF.

This rearrangement joins TRBV28 to TRBJ1-6; TRBD1 matches 9 bases. Germline values: CDR1 MDHEN, CDR2 SYDVKM. V dropped 4 bases and J dropped 8; count of bases not matched to a gene: 3. This CDR3 region has 14 residues. This CDR3 is CASSSTGGDSPLHF. The CDR3 nucleotides are TGTGCCAGCAGTTCGACAGGGGGGGATTCACCCCTCCACTTT.

V usage is TRBV4-3 and J usage is TRBJ2-3, with unresolved D. Germline V gene data show CDR1 as LGHNA and CDR2 as YSLEER. Trimming cost V 2 bases and J 5 bases, with 14 bases left between them. The CDR3 consists of 15 residues. This chain's CDR3 is CASSQFESPLDTQYF. In DNA, the CDR3 is TGCGCCAGCAGCCAATTTGAGTCACCCCTAGATACGCAGTATTTT.